This T cell receptor (beta chain) was captured by sequencing in a study of early T cells in non-severe SARS-CoV-2 infection. Across the whole study: Sequencing used unsorted whole-blood bulk RNA, so chains lack pairing.

Study-wide results and caveats: The matching step, a VDJdb search, favored anti-spike CD8 responses and missed private and CD4 specificities.

Comment on this clonotype: The antigen remains unidentified.

As part of library construction, unique molecular identifiers were attached to individual cDNA molecules. TCRdb reprocessed the 5' RACE reads via MiXCR and lists one record per CDR3 protein. The data contain about 110,000 distinct CDR3 sequences, around 10% of them singletons. With 8 bases clipped from V and 5 bases from J, the junction kept 5 bases outside the gene matches. This CDR3 contains 15 residues. This chain uses TRBV12-3 or TRBV12-4 with TRBJ2-2; 13 bases line up with TRBD2. The sequenced material came from whole blood. The clonotype comes from an adult who was a healthcare worker with PCR-confirmed SARS-CoV-2 infection or an uninfected control (not recorded which). As DNA, the CDR3 is TGTGCCAGCGGATGGACTAGCGGGGGAACCGGGGAGCTGTTTTTT. Translation gives CASGWTSGGTGELFF.